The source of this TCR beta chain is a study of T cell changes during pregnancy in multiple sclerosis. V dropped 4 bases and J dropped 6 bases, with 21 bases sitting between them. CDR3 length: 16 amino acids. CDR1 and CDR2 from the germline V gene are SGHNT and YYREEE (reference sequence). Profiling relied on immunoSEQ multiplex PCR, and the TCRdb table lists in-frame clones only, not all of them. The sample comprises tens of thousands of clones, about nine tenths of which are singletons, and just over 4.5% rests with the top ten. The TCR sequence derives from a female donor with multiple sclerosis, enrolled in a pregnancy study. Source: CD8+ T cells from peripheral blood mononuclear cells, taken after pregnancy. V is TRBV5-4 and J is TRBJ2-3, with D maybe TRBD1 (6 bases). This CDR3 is CASSPGAGLGFDTQYF. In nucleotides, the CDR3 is TGTGCCAGCAGCCCAGGGGCGGGCCTGGGGTTTGATACGCAGTATTTT.